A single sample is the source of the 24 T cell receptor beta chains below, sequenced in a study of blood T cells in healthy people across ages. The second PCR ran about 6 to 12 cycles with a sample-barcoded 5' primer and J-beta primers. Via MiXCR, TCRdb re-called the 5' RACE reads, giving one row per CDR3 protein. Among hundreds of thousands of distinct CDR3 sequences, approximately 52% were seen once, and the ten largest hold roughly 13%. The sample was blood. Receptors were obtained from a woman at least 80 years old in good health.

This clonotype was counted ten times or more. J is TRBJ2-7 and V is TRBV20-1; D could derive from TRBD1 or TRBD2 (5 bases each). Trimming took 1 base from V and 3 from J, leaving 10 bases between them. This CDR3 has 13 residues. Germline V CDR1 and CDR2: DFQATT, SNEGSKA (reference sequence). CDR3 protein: CSARGDRDYEQYF. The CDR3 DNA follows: TGCAGTGCTAGAGGGGACCGAGACTACGAGCAGTACTTC.

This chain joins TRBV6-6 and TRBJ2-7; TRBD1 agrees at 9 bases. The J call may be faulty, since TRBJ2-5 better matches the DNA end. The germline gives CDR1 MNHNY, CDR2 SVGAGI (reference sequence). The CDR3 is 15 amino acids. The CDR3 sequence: CASSYWDRVTETQYF. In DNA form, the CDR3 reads TGTGCCAGCAGTTACTGGGACAGGGTTACAGAGACCCAGTACTTC.

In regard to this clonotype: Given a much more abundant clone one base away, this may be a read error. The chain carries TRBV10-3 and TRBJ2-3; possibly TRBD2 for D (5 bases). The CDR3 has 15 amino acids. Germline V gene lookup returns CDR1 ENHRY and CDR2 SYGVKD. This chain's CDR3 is CTISESRVQTDTQYF. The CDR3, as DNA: TGTACCATCAGTGAGTCGAGGGTTCAGACAGATACGCAGTATTTT.

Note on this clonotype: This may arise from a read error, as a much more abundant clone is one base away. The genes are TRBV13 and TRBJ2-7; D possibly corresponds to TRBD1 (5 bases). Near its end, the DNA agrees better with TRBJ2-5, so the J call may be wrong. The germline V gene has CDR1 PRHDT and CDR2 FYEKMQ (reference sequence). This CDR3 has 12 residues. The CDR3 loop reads CASSLKGETQYF. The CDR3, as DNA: TGTGCCAGCAGCTTAAAGGGGGAGACCCAGTACTTC.

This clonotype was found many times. The CDR3 sequence: CASTLAGTGGYNEQFF. The CDR3 bases are TGCGCCAGCACCTTAGCCGGGACAGGCGGTTACAATGAGCAGTTCTTC. The gene calls are TRBV5-1 and TRBJ2-1; 8 bases match TRBD1. The V and J ends lost 6 bases and 4 bases, in that order; junction bases with no gene match: 12. This CDR3 spans 16 amino acids. The V gene's germline CDR1 is SGHRS and CDR2 YFSETQ.

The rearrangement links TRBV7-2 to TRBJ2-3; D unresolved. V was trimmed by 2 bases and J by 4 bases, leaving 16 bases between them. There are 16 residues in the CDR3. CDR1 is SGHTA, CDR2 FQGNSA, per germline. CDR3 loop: CASSLSGLWAPDTQYF. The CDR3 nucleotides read TGTGCCAGCAGCTTATCCGGGCTCTGGGCCCCAGATACGCAGTATTTT.

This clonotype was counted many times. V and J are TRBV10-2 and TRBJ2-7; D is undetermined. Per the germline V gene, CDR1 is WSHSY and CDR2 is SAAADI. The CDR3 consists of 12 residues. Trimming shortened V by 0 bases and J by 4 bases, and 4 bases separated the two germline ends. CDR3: CASSESRYEQYF. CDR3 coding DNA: TGCGCCAGCAGTGAGTCGAGGTACGAGCAGTACTTC.

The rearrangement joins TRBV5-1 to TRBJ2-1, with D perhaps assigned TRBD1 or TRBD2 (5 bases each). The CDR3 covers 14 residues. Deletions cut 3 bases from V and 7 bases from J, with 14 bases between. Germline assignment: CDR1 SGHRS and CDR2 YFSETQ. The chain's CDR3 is CASSSEGKRNEQFF. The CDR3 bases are TGCGCCAGCAGCTCCGAGGGGAAGAGAAATGAGCAGTTCTTC.

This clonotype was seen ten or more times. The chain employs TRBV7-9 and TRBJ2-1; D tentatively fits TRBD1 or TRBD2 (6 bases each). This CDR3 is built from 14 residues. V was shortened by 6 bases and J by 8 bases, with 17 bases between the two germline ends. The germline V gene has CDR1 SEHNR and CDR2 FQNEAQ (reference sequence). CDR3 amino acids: CASRKGGRGYEQFF. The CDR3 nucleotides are TGTGCCAGCAGAAAGGGGGGAAGGGGCTATGAGCAGTTCTTC.

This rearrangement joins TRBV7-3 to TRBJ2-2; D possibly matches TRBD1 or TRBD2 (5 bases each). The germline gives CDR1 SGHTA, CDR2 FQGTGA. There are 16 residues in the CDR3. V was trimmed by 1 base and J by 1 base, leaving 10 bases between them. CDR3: CASSLRGAGNTGELFF. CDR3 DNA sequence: TGTGCCAGCAGCTTAAGAGGGGCGGGGAACACCGGGGAGCTGTTTTTT.

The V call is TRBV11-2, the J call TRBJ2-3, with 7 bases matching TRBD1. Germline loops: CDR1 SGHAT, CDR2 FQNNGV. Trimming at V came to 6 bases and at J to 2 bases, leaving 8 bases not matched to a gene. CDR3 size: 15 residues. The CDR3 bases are TGTGCCAGCAGAAAGCCGGGACAGCTCACAGATACGCAGTATTTT. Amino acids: CASRKPGQLTDTQYF.

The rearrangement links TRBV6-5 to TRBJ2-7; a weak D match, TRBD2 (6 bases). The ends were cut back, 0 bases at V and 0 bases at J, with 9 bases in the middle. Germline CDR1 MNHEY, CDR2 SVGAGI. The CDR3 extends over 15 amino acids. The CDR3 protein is CASSYSGLFSYEQYF. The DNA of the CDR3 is TGTGCCAGCAGTTACTCGGGACTGTTCTCCTACGAGCAGTACTTC.

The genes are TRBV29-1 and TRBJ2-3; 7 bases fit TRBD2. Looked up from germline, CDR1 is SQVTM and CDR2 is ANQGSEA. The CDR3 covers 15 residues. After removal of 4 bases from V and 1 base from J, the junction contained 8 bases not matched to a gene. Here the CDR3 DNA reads TGCAGCGTTGTATTTTTGGCGGGGGGCACAGATACGCAGTATTTT. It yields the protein CSVVFLAGGTDTQYF.

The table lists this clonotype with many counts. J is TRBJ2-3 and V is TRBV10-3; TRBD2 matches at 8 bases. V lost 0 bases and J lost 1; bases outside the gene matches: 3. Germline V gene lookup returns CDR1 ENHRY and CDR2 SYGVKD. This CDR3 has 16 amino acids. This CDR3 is CAISESRAGGTDTQYF. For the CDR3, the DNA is TGTGCCATCAGTGAGTCCCGAGCGGGGGGCACAGATACGCAGTATTTT.

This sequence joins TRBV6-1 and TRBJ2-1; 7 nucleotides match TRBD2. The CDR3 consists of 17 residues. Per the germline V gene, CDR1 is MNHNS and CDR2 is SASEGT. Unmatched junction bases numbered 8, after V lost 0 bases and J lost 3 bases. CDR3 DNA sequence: TGTGCCAGCAGTGAAGCGGGGGGGGGTAGCGTCTACAATGAGCAGTTCTTC. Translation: CASSEAGGGSVYNEQFF.

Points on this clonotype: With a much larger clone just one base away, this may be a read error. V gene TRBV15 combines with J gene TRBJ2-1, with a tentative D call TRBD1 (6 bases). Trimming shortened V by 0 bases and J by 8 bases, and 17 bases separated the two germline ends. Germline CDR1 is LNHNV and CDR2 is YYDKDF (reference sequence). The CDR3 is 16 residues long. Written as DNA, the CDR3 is TGTGCCACCAGCAGAGATCTCAGCGGACAGCGCGATGAGCAGTTCTTC. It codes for CATSRDLSGQRDEQFF.

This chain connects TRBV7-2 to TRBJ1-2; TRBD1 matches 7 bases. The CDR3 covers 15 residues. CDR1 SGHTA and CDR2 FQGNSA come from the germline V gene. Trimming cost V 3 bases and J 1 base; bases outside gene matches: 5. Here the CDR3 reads CASSFSGQINYGYTF. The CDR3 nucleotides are TGTGCCAGCAGCTTTTCGGGACAGATTAACTATGGCTACACCTTC.

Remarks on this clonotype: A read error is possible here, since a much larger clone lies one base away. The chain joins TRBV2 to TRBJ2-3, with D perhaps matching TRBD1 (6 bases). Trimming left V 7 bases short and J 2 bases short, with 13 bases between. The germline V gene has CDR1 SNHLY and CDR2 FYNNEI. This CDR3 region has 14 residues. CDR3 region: CASNGGQITDTQYF. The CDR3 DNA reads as TGTGCCAGCAATGGAGGACAGATCACAGATACGCAGTATTTT. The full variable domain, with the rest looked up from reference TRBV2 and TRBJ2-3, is EPEVTQTPSHQVTQMGQEVILRCVPISNHLYFYWYRQILGQKVEFLVSFYNNEISEKSEIFDDQFSVERPDGSNFTLKIRSTKLEDSAMYFCASNGGQITDTQYFGPGTRLTVL.

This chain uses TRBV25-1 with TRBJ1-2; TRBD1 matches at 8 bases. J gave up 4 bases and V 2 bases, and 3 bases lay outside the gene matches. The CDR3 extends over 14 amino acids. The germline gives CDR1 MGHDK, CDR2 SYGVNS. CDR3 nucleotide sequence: TGTGCCAGCAGTGAAAACAGGGGGGGCTATGGCTACACCTTC. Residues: CASSENRGGYGYTF.

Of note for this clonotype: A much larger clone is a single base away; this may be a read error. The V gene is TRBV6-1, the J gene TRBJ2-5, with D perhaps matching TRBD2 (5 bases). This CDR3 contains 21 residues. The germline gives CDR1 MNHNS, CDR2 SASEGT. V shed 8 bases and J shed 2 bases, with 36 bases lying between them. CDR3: CASGRTSPPALQAAWQETQYF. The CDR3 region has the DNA TGTGCCAGCGGTCGAACCAGTCCCCCGGCGCTACAAGCGGCATGGCAAGAGACCCAGTACTTC.

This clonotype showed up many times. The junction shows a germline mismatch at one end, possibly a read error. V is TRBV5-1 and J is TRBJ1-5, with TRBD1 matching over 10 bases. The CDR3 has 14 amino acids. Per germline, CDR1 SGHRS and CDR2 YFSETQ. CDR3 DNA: TGTGCCAGCAGCTTAGGACAGGGGGATCAGCCCCAGCATTTT. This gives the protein CASSLGQGDQPQHF.

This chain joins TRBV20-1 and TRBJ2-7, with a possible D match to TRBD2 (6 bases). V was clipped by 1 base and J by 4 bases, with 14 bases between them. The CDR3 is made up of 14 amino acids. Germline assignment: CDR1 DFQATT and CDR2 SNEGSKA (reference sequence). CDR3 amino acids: CSARVGEEWYEQYF. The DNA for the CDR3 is TGCAGTGCTAGAGTCGGGGAGGAATGGTACGAGCAGTACTTC.

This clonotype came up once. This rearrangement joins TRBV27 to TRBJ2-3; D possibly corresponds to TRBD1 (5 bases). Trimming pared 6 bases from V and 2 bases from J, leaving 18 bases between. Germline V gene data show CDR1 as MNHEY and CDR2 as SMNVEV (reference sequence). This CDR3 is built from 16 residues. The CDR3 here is CASSTFGTGATDTQYF. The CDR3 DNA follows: TGTGCCAGCAGCACCTTCGGAACAGGTGCCACAGATACGCAGTATTTT.

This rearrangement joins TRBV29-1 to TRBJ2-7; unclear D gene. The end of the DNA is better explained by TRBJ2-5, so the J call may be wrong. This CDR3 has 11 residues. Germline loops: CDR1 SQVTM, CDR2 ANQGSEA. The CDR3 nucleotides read TGCAGCGGAGGAGAAGGGGAGACCCAGTACTTC. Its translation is CSGGEGETQYF.